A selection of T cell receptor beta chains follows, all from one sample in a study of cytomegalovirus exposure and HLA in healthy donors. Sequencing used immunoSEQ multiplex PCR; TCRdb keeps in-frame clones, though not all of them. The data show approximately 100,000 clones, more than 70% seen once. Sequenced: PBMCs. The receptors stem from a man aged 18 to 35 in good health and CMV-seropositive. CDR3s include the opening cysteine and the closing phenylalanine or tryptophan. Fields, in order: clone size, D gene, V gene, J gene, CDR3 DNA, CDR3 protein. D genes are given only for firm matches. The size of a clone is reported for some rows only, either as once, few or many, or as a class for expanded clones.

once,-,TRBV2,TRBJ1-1,TGTGCCAGCACCTTTGAAGGGGTAGGCACTGAAGCTTTCTTT,CASTFEGVGTEAFF
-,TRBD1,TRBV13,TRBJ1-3,TGTGCCAGCAGCTTGGAAGGGACAGGGGGTGGAAACACCATATATTTT,CASSLEGTGGGNTIYF
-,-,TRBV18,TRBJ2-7,TGTGCCAGCTCACCCGTCGGGGCCTACGAGCAGTACTTC,CASSPVGAYEQYF
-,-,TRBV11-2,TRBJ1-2,TGTGCCAGCAGCTTACCGCCCGGACAGACCTATGGCTACACCTTC,CASSLPPGQTYGYTF
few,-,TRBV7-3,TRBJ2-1,TGTGCCAGCAGCCCACGTGTAACTAGTCGGAGTGAGCAGTTCTTC,CASSPRVTSRSEQFF
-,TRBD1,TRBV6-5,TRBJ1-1,TGTGCCAGCAGTTGGGGGACAGCGACGAACACTGAAGCTTTCTTT,CASSWGTATNTEAFF
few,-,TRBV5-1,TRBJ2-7,TGCGCCAGCAGCTGGGGCATTCGGACGAGTTTGGAGCAGTACTTC,CASSWGIRTSLEQYF
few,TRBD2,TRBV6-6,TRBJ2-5,TGTGCCAGCAGTCCCCCGGGACGGCGGGGGGAGACCCAGTACTTC,CASSPPGRRGETQYF
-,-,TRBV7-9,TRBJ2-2,TGTGCCAGCGGTGTACTCGGGGAGCTGTTTTTT,CASGVLGELFF
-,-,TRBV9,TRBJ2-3,TGTGCCAGCAGCCTTCAAGCGGGTTACACAGATACGCAGTATTTT,CASSLQAGYTDTQYF
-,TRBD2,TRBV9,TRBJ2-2,TGTGCCAGCAGCGTAGCAGGGTATAGCGGGGTGCCCGGGGAGCTGTTTTTT,CASSVAGYSGVPGELFF
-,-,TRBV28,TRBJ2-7,TGTGCCAGCAGCCCGGTAGGCGGCTCCTACGAGCAGTACTTC,CASSPVGGSYEQYF
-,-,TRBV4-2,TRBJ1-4,TGTGCCAGCAGCCCCGCCACCTCCAGGGGTAATGAAAAACTGTTTTTT,CASSPATSRGNEKLFF
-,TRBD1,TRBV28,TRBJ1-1,TGTGCCAGCACATATGACAGGGGGCGAAGTGCTTTCTTT,CASTYDRGRSAFF
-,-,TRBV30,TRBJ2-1,TGTGCTCGAAGCCCAGGGCCCCGGCCCAATGAGCAGTTCTTC,CARSPGPRPNEQFF
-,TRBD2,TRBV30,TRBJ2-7,TGTGCCTGGAGTGTAGGAATCGGGGGGGCCTCCTACGAGCAGTACTTC,CAWSVGIGGASYEQYF
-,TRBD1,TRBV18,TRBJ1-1,TGTGCCAGCTCACCATTCGGGACAGGGGGCCCTAACACTGAAGCTTTCTTT,CASSPFGTGGPNTEAFF
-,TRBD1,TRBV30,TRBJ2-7,TGTGCCTGGAGTATAGGGACAGGGGTCTACGAGCAGTACTTC,CAWSIGTGVYEQYF
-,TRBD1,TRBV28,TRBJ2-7,TGTGCCAGCAGCCGGGACAGGGTATATGAGCAGTACTTC,CASSRDRVYEQYF
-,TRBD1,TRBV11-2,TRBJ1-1,TGTGCCAGCAGCTTAGGTCCCAGGGGGCCCATGAACACTGAAGCTTTCTTT,CASSLGPRGPMNTEAFF
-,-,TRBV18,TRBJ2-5,TGTGCCAGCTCACCGCGGCAAGAGACCCAGTACTTC,CASSPRQETQYF
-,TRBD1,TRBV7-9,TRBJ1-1,TGTGCCAGCAGTTTAACAGGGGGCACGAACACTGAAGCTTTCTTT,CASSLTGGTNTEAFF
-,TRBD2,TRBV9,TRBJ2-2,TGTGCCAGCAGCGGAACGACTAGCCTTAGAACCGGGGAGCTGTTTTTT,CASSGTTSLRTGELFF
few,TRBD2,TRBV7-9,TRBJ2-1,TGTGCCAGCAGCTTAGGGGACTACGTGGGGCAGTTCTTC,CASSLGDYVGQFF
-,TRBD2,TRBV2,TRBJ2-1,TGTGCTATAAATGGCGGGGGGCCTATTAATGAGCAGTTCTTC,CAINGGGPINEQFF
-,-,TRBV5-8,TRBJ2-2,TGTGCCAGCAGCTTGCTAGGGGCGAACACCGGGGAGCTGTTTTTT,CASSLLGANTGELFF
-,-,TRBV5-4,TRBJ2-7,TGTGCCAGCAGCTTGACAACCAGGGCAGGGGGCGGGGGCGAGCAGTACTTC,CASSLTTRAGGGGEQYF
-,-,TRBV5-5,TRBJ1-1,TGTGCCAGCAGCTTGGACAGGATGGTCACTGAAGCTTTCTTT,CASSLDRMVTEAFF
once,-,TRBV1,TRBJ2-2,TGCACCAGCAGCCAACCGGGACCCCGTGGGGGCGGCGGGGAGCTGTTTTTT,CTSSQPGPRGGGGELFF
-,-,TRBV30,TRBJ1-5,TGTGCCTGGACCTCCTCTTTGGGAGGCGGCCAGCCCCAGCATTTT,CAWTSSLGGGQPQHF
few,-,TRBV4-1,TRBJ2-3,TGCGCCAGCAGCCAAGTAGGGTCGGGAATTACTAGCACAGATACGCAGTATTTT,CASSQVGSGITSTDTQYF
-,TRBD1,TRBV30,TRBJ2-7,TGTGCCTGTCAGGACAGGGGATACTACGAGCAGTACTTC,CACQDRGYYEQYF
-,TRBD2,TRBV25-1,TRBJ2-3,TGTGCCAGCAGCGAGCGGGACCCCACAGATACGCAGTATTTT,CASSERDPTDTQYF
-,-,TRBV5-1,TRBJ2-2,TGCGCCAGCACCATAGTTCGGGGAGGAGGGGAGCTGTTTTTT,CASTIVRGGGELFF
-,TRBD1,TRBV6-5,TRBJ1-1,TGTGCCAGCAGTTTTGGGACAGGTGAAGCTTTCTTT,CASSFGTGEAFF
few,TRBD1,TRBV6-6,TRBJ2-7,TGTGCCAGCAGCCACCAACTCGGACAGGGGGCGTACGAGCAGTACTTC,CASSHQLGQGAYEQYF
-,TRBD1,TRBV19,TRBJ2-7,TGTGCCAGTAGTATTTCCGGGACAGGGTTAGCGGCCGAGCAGTACTTC,CASSISGTGLAAEQYF
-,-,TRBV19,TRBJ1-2,TGTGCCAGTAGTAGGGGCCGGAGTGATGGCTACACCTTC,CASSRGRSDGYTF
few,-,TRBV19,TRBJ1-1,TGTGCCAGTAGTATAGGCCTCACAGGGACGGCTGAAGCTTTCTTT,CASSIGLTGTAEAFF
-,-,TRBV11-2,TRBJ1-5,TGTGCCAGCAGCTTAGGGGGGCTCGGCAATCAGCCCCAGCATTTT,CASSLGGLGNQPQHF
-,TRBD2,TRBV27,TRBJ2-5,TGTGCCAGCAGTTTGTTCTGGCGGGGGGGATCGGAGACCCAGTACTTC,CASSLFWRGGSETQYF
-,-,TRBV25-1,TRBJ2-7,TGTGCCAGCAGTTTTCCGGGACGGGAGAGTTTTAGCTCCTACGAGCAGTACTTC,CASSFPGRESFSSYEQYF
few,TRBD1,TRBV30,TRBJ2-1,TGTGCCTGGAGTGCCACAGGGGTGATCGGGGATGAGCAGTTCTTC,CAWSATGVIGDEQFF
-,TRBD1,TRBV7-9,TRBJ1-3,TGTGCCAGCAGCCAGGGACAGAGCTCTGGAAACACCATATATTTT,CASSQGQSSGNTIYF
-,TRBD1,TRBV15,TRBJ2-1,TGTGCCACCAGCGCCCGGGACAGGGAGGTTGTAAGCTCCTACAATGAGCAGTTCTTC,CATSARDREVVSSYNEQFF
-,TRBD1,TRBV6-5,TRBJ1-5,TGTGCCAGCAGTTACGGACAGGGAGGCAATCAGCCCCAGCATTTT,CASSYGQGGNQPQHF
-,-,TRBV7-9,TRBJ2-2,TGTGCCAGCTTAGACGGGGAGCTGTTTTTT,CASLDGELFF
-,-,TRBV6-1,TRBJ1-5,TGTGCCAGCAGTGAAGTGGCAACTCAGCCCCAGCATTTT,CASSEVATQPQHF
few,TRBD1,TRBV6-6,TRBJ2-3,TGTGCCAGCACCCAGACAGGGCGGCACGATACGCAGTATTTT,CASTQTGRHDTQYF
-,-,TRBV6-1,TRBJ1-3,TGTGCCAGCAGTGAGTCAGGGCTGGGAAACACCATATATTTT,CASSESGLGNTIYF
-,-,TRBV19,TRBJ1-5,TGTGCCAGTAGTGGAGACGGGGGACAGCCCCAGCATTTT,CASSGDGGQPQHF
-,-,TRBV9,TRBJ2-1,TGTGCCAGCAGCGTAGGAGGGCGGAAGGCCTACAATGAGCAGTTCTTC,CASSVGGRKAYNEQFF
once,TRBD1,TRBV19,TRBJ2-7,TGTGCCAGTAGTAGCCGGGACAGGGGATTTTACGAGCAGTACTTC,CASSSRDRGFYEQYF